This T cell receptor beta chain was identified in a study of PD-1 blockade in classical Hodgkin lymphoma. Trimming cost V 4 bases and J 5 bases, with 20 bases left between them. The CDR3 is 15 amino acids. Germline assignment: CDR1 SQVTM and CDR2 ANQGSEA. The repertoire was sequenced with immunoSEQ multiplex PCR; TCRdb's copy has only in-frame clones and lacks some. The table has about 96,000 clones, 85% to 95% seen once. The time point: cycle 4 day 1 (C4D1), after about 6 weeks of nivolumab. Every single patient, without exception, relapsed after autologous stem cell transplantation, and brentuximab vedotin exposure varied.

This chain connects TRBV29-1 to TRBJ1-1, with TRBD1 as a possible D gene (5 bases). The source of this sequence is a human donor with classical Hodgkin lymphoma. Here the sequenced sample was peripheral blood mononuclear cells (PBMCs), taken before the fourth cycle of nivolumab. The CDR3 protein is CSVAEGYGARTEAFF. The CDR3 DNA follows: TGCAGCGTTGCTGAGGGGTACGGGGCGCGGACTGAAGCTTTCTTT.